The rows below give T cell receptor beta chains drawn from one sample of a study of cytomegalovirus exposure and HLA in healthy donors. Assay: immunoSEQ multiplex PCR; the TCRdb copy retains only in-frame clones and omits some. The sample's table shows around 77,000 clones. The sample consisted of PBMCs. These TCRs come from a man aged 45-65 years in good health and CMV-seropositive. Both conserved end residues are part of each CDR3. D genes are given only for firm matches. Clone size is given for some rows only: seen once, a few or many times, or a class if the clone is expanded.

V: TRBV19; J: TRBJ1-1; size: .; D: .; CDR3: CASSIGQDDMNTEAFF; DNA: TGTGCCAGTAGTATAGGACAGGACGACATGAACACTGAAGCTTTCTTT
V: TRBV6-1; J: TRBJ1-2; size: .; D: .; CDR3: CASSAFLQFNYGYTF; DNA: TGTGCCAGCAGCGCATTTTTACAGTTTAACTATGGCTACACCTTC
V: TRBV5-5; J: TRBJ1-5; size: .; D: .; CDR3: CASSLLLSNQPQHF; DNA: TGTGCCAGCAGCTTGTTATTGAGCAATCAGCCCCAGCATTTT
V: TRBV5-5; J: TRBJ2-1; size: .; D: .; CDR3: CASSLTSPGYNEQFF; DNA: TGTGCCAGCAGCCTAACTTCCCCTGGCTACAATGAGCAGTTCTTC
V: TRBV4-1; J: TRBJ1-6; size: .; D: TRBD1; CDR3: CASSQPGQGWHSPLHF; DNA: TGCGCCAGCAGCCAACCCGGACAGGGGTGGCATTCACCCCTCCACTTT
V: TRBV6-1; J: TRBJ2-7; size: medium-sized; D: .; CDR3: CASSEATPDISYEQYF; DNA: TGTGCCAGCAGTGAAGCGACCCCCGACATTTCCTACGAGCAGTACTTC
V: TRBV6-1; J: TRBJ2-4; size: .; D: TRBD2; CDR3: CASSGLAGGLAKNIQYF; DNA: TGTGCCAGCAGTGGACTAGCGGGGGGCCTAGCCAAAAACATTCAGTACTTC
V: TRBV5-1; J: TRBJ2-5; size: .; D: .; CDR3: CASSLGAGGLETQYF; DNA: TGCGCCAGCAGCTTGGGGGCAGGGGGGCTGGAGACCCAGTACTTC
V: TRBV9; J: TRBJ2-3; size: .; D: .; CDR3: CASGGNTQYF; DNA: TGTGCCAGCGGGGGCAATACGCAGTATTTT
V: TRBV18; J: TRBJ1-1; size: .; D: TRBD1; CDR3: CASSPPDRVVGAFF; DNA: TGTGCCAGCTCACCACCGGACAGGGTGGTGGGGGCTTTCTTT
V: TRBV6-1; J: TRBJ2-5; size: .; D: .; CDR3: CASSEAGTSRETQYF; DNA: TGTGCCAGCAGTGAAGCGGGTACCTCTAGGGAGACCCAGTACTTC
V: TRBV7-7; J: TRBJ2-5; size: .; D: TRBD1; CDR3: CASSVGQENQETQYF; DNA: TGTGCCAGCAGCGTGGGACAGGAGAACCAAGAGACCCAGTACTTC
V: TRBV5-1; J: TRBJ2-2; size: .; D: TRBD1; CDR3: CASSAFPGTGANTGELFF; DNA: TGCGCCAGCAGCGCTTTCCCGGGGACAGGGGCGAACACCGGGGAGCTGTTTTTT
V: TRBV27; J: TRBJ2-3; size: .; D: .; CDR3: CATRVGLSTDTQYF; DNA: TGTGCCACCCGGGTGGGGCTTAGCACAGATACGCAGTATTTT
V: TRBV11-2; J: TRBJ1-1; size: .; D: .; CDR3: CASSLGGGSPTVAFF; DNA: TGTGCCAGCAGCTTGGGCGGGGGCTCTCCCACCGTGGCTTTCTTT
V: TRBV30; J: TRBJ2-3; size: .; D: TRBD1; CDR3: CAWSVLAGGADTQYF; DNA: TGTGCCTGGAGTGTATTAGCAGGGGGTGCCGATACGCAGTATTTT
V: TRBV10-3; J: TRBJ1-6; size: .; D: TRBD1; CDR3: CAISLQGVDSPLHF; DNA: TGTGCCATCAGTTTACAGGGGGTAGATTCACCCCTCCACTTT
V: TRBV4-1; J: TRBJ2-5; size: .; D: .; CDR3: CASSLVTGETQYF; DNA: TGCGCCAGCAGCCTGGTCACGGGAGAGACCCAGTACTTC
V: TRBV27; J: TRBJ2-1; size: .; D: TRBD1; CDR3: CASRWGTGFYNEQFF; DNA: TGTGCCAGCAGATGGGGGACAGGCTTTTACAATGAGCAGTTCTTC
V: TRBV19; J: TRBJ1-2; size: .; D: .; CDR3: CASRGQGSNYGYTF; DNA: TGTGCCAGTAGAGGGCAGGGAAGCAACTATGGCTACACCTTC
V: TRBV4-2; J: TRBJ2-2; size: .; D: TRBD2; CDR3: CASSPSGLAGFTGELFF; DNA: TGTGCCAGCAGCCCTTCGGGGCTAGCGGGATTCACCGGGGAGCTGTTTTTT
V: TRBV27; J: TRBJ2-7; size: .; D: TRBD2; CDR3: CASSSRGLAGPHEQYF; DNA: TGTGCCAGCAGCTCCCGGGGACTAGCGGGGCCCCACGAGCAGTACTTC
V: TRBV29-1; J: TRBJ2-5; size: .; D: TRBD2; CDR3: CSAGGGSSGSEETQYF; DNA: TGCAGCGCCGGGGGTGGCTCTAGCGGGAGCGAAGAGACCCAGTACTTC
V: TRBV5-1; J: TRBJ2-7; size: .; D: .; CDR3: CASSFDSPYEQYF; DNA: TGCGCCAGCAGCTTTGACTCACCCTACGAGCAGTACTTC
V: TRBV14; J: TRBJ2-1; size: .; D: TRBD1; CDR3: CASSQFPGQRSSYNEQFF; DNA: TGTGCCAGCAGCCAATTCCCGGGACAGAGAAGCTCCTACAATGAGCAGTTCTTC
V: TRBV5-4; J: TRBJ2-4; size: .; D: TRBD2; CDR3: CATKAGDGPKNIQYF; DNA: TGTGCCACCAAGGCGGGGGACGGCCCCAAAAACATTCAGTACTTC
V: TRBV29-1; J: TRBJ1-1; size: .; D: .; CDR3: CSATRGGNTEAFF; DNA: TGCAGCGCAACTCGGGGGGGTAACACTGAAGCTTTCTTT
V: TRBV7-9; J: TRBJ2-5; size: .; D: .; CDR3: CASRRGETQYF; DNA: TGTGCCAGCCGGCGGGGAGAGACCCAGTACTTC
V: TRBV5-4; J: TRBJ2-5; size: .; D: TRBD2; CDR3: CASSLGREGRETQYF; DNA: TGTGCCAGCAGCTTGGGGCGGGAGGGCAGGGAGACCCAGTACTTC
V: TRBV15; J: TRBJ2-1; size: .; D: TRBD1; CDR3: CATSSEKGTDYNEQFF; DNA: TGTGCCACCAGCAGCGAGAAAGGGACAGATTACAATGAGCAGTTCTTC
V: TRBV5-6; J: TRBJ2-6; size: .; D: .; CDR3: CASSTGQPGANVLTF; DNA: TGTGCCAGCAGCACAGGACAGCCAGGGGCCAACGTCCTGACTTTC
V: TRBV6-5; J: TRBJ2-5; size: .; D: .; CDR3: CASSYSRGAIETQYF; DNA: TGTGCCAGCAGTTACTCAAGGGGCGCGATAGAGACCCAGTACTTC
V: TRBV5-1; J: TRBJ2-2; size: .; D: .; CDR3: CASSLALSGLNTGELFF; DNA: TGCGCCAGCAGCTTAGCCCTAAGCGGGCTGAACACCGGGGAGCTGTTTTTT
V: TRBV18; J: TRBJ1-1; size: .; D: TRBD1; CDR3: CASSPPKGASTEAFF; DNA: TGTGCCAGCTCACCACCCAAGGGGGCGAGCACTGAAGCTTTCTTT
V: TRBV7-2; J: TRBJ2-5; size: .; D: .; CDR3: CASRPTGGETQYF; DNA: TGTGCCAGCAGACCAACCGGGGGAGAGACCCAGTACTTC
V: TRBV5-1; J: TRBJ1-5; size: .; D: .; CDR3: CASSLEPADQPQHF; DNA: TGCGCCAGCAGCTTGGAGCCGGCGGATCAGCCCCAGCATTTT
V: TRBV28; J: TRBJ2-5; size: .; D: .; CDR3: CASNRGKETQYF; DNA: TGTGCCAGCAATAGAGGAAAAGAGACCCAGTACTTC
V: TRBV7-9; J: TRBJ1-2; size: .; D: .; CDR3: CASSFGWAGYTF; DNA: TGTGCCAGCAGCTTTGGGTGGGCGGGCTACACCTTC
V: TRBV29-1; J: TRBJ2-3; size: .; D: TRBD1; CDR3: CSGGQALPYTDTQYF; DNA: TGCAGCGGGGGACAGGCCCTCCCCTACACAGATACGCAGTATTTT
V: TRBV5-8; J: TRBJ1-2; size: .; D: .; CDR3: CASSLTLGGYGYTF; DNA: TGTGCCAGCAGCTTGACGCTAGGGGGCTATGGCTACACCTTC
V: TRBV28; J: TRBJ2-7; size: .; D: .; CDR3: CASSLEPREQYF; DNA: TGTGCCAGCAGTTTAGAACCGCGCGAGCAGTACTTC
V: TRBV27; J: TRBJ1-5; size: .; D: TRBD1; CDR3: CASRPIYRGLFYSNQPQHF; DNA: TGTGCCAGCAGACCGATCTACAGGGGGCTCTTTTATAGCAATCAGCCCCAGCATTTT
V: TRBV10-3; J: TRBJ2-5; size: .; D: .; CDR3: CAISLGPEGETQYF; DNA: TGTGCCATCAGTTTGGGCCCCGAGGGAGAGACCCAGTACTTC
V: TRBV18; J: TRBJ2-5; size: .; D: .; CDR3: CASSPPTAQETQYF; DNA: TGTGCCAGCTCACCACCAACAGCCCAAGAGACCCAGTACTTC
V: TRBV9; J: TRBJ2-2; size: .; D: .; CDR3: CASSASLAATGELFF; DNA: TGTGCCAGCAGCGCCTCCTTAGCAGCTACCGGGGAGCTGTTTTTT
V: TRBV2; J: TRBJ1-1; size: .; D: .; CDR3: CASSEASRWAEAFF; DNA: TGTGCCAGCAGTGAAGCGAGCAGGTGGGCAGAAGCTTTCTTT
V: TRBV9; J: TRBJ2-5; size: .; D: TRBD1; CDR3: CASSTGTGGEETQYF; DNA: TGTGCCAGCAGCACGGGGACAGGGGGCGAAGAGACCCAGTACTTC
V: TRBV9; J: TRBJ1-2; size: .; D: .; CDR3: CASSVTSDSYGYTF; DNA: TGTGCCAGCAGCGTAACTTCAGACTCCTATGGCTACACCTTC
V: TRBV14; J: TRBJ2-1; size: .; D: .; CDR3: CASSPTDNEQFF; DNA: TGTGCCAGCAGTCCGACTGACAATGAGCAGTTCTTC
V: TRBV5-6; J: TRBJ2-7; size: .; D: TRBD2; CDR3: CASSLAGRGPGGLWEQYF; DNA: TGTGCCAGCAGCTTGGCAGGGCGGGGACCGGGAGGCCTTTGGGAGCAGTACTTC
V: TRBV7-5; J: TRBJ1-5; size: .; D: .; CDR3: CVRSWADREPNQPQHF; DNA: TGTGTCAGAAGCTGGGCGGACAGGGAGCCCAATCAGCCCCAGCATTTT
V: TRBV2; J: TRBJ1-1; size: .; D: .; CDR3: CASSERGHTEAFF; DNA: TGTGCCAGCAGTGAAAGGGGTCACACTGAAGCTTTCTTT